The rows below give T cell receptor beta chains drawn from one sample of a study of blood T cell repertoires in COVID-19. Clones were read by immunoSEQ multiplex PCR, and TCRdb kept only the in-frame ones, dropping some. This table has approximately 100,000 clones, 70% to 90% appearing once. What was sequenced was peripheral blood. The receptors stem from a woman aged 55-75 years with acute or convalescent COVID-19. CDR3s include the opening cysteine and the closing phenylalanine or tryptophan. The D gene is left open where the match is weak. Rows may omit the clone size; those that give it use once, few, many or a size class.

v_call	j_call	clone_size	d_call	cdr3_aa	cdr3_nt
TRBV19	TRBJ2-1	NA	NA	CASSIAGGIRSYNEQFF	TGTGCCAGTAGTATAGCCGGCGGGATCAGGTCCTACAATGAGCAGTTCTTC
TRBV3-1/TRBV3-2	TRBJ2-5	NA	NA	CASSQDTWAGYGTQYF	TGTGCCAGCAGCCAAGATACGTGGGCAGGGTACGGGACCCAGTACTTC
TRBV9	TRBJ2-5	NA	TRBD2	CASSQNLAGKETQYF	TGTGCCAGCAGCCAAAACCTAGCGGGAAAAGAGACCCAGTACTTC
TRBV14	TRBJ2-4	NA	TRBD2	CASSQAQLAGLQYF	TGTGCCAGCAGCCAAGCGCAACTAGCGGGTCTTCAGTACTTC
TRBV10-3	TRBJ1-2	NA	TRBD1	CAISDRGQALQNYGYTF	TGTGCCATCAGTGATAGAGGACAGGCACTCCAGAACTATGGCTACACCTTC
TRBV9	TRBJ2-7	NA	NA	CASSATPRLDEQYF	TGTGCCAGCAGCGCGACTCCTCGGTTGGACGAGCAGTACTTC
TRBV19	TRBJ2-1	NA	NA	CASSIGLVDEQFF	TGTGCCAGTAGTATAGGGCTAGTCGATGAGCAGTTCTTC
TRBV5-1	TRBJ2-1	NA	NA	CASSPGLLSLYNEQFF	TGCGCCAGCAGCCCAGGACTACTCTCTCTTTACAATGAGCAGTTCTTC
TRBV6-2/TRBV6-3	TRBJ1-1	NA	NA	CASSNGNRQVPFEEAFF	TGTGCCAGCAGTAATGGCAATCGACAGGTCCCCTTTGAGGAAGCTTTCTTT
TRBV28	TRBJ2-5	NA	NA	CASSSGLETQYF	TGTGCCAGCAGTTCGGGGTTAGAGACCCAGTACTTC
TRBV6-5	TRBJ2-1	NA	NA	CASSYSRQPYNEQFF	TGTGCCAGCAGTTACTCGAGGCAGCCCTACAATGAGCAGTTCTTC
TRBV6-6	TRBJ1-2	once	NA	CATPRLGQRYGYTF	TGTGCCACCCCGCGACTCGGCCAACGCTATGGCTACACCTTC
TRBV4-2	TRBJ2-5	few	NA	CASSQASSAGRETQYF	TGTGCCAGCAGCCAGGCTAGTTCCGCGGGGAGAGAGACCCAGTACTTC
TRBV2	TRBJ1-4	NA	NA	CASRQLHEKLFF	TGTGCCAGCAGGCAGTTACACGAAAAACTGTTTTTT
TRBV9	TRBJ1-2	once	NA	CASSVEPDSLGGYTF	TGTGCCAGCAGCGTGGAACCGGACAGTCTCGGCGGCTACACCTTC
TRBV7-9	TRBJ2-7	NA	TRBD2	CASSPTSGFTYEQYF	TGTGCCAGCAGCCCCACTAGCGGGTTTACCTACGAGCAGTACTTC
TRBV18	TRBJ1-4	NA	TRBD1	CASSPQGAGEKLFF	TGTGCCAGCTCACCTCAGGGGGCAGGAGAAAAACTGTTTTTT
TRBV19	TRBJ1-1	NA	TRBD1	CASSISGTGGTEAFF	TGTGCCAGTAGTATATCAGGTACAGGGGGCACTGAAGCTTTCTTT
TRBV6-5	TRBJ1-6	NA	NA	CASSPQGNSPLHF	TGTGCCAGCAGTCCACAGGGAAATTCACCCCTCCACTTT
TRBV4-1	TRBJ2-5	once	NA	CASSQDYRGARETQYF	TGCGCCAGCAGCCAAGATTATCGGGGTGCCCGGGAGACCCAGTACTTC
TRBV2	TRBJ2-1	NA	TRBD2	CASSAGGFTGNEQFF	TGTGCCAGCAGTGCGGGGGGATTCACTGGCAATGAGCAGTTCTTC
TRBV2	TRBJ2-1	NA	NA	CASSRYSLGDEQFF	TGTGCCAGCAGTCGATATTCGCTCGGGGATGAGCAGTTCTTC
TRBV7-7	TRBJ2-2	NA	TRBD2	CASSPSSGSTGELFF	TGTGCTAGCAGCCCTTCCAGCGGGAGTACCGGGGAGCTGTTTTTT
TRBV4-1	TRBJ1-2	NA	NA	CASSQPGGRLYGYTF	TGCGCCAGCAGCCAACCCGGGGGTCGGCTCTATGGCTACACCTTC
TRBV6-5	TRBJ1-2	once	NA	CASTPSGVKESYTF	TGTGCCAGCACCCCCTCGGGAGTTAAAGAGAGCTACACCTTC
TRBV12-3/TRBV12-4	TRBJ1-3	NA	NA	CASSLIRVSTIYF	TGTGCCAGCAGTTTAATACGGGTCAGCACCATATATTTT
TRBV5-1	TRBJ2-1	NA	TRBD2	CASSHGGSGNNEQFF	TGCGCCAGCAGCCACGGGGGTAGCGGGAACAATGAGCAGTTCTTC
TRBV7-6	TRBJ2-6	NA	NA	CASSYGQIPGSGANVLTF	TGTGCCAGCAGCTACGGACAGATCCCAGGCTCTGGGGCCAACGTCCTGACTTTC
TRBV9	TRBJ1-3	NA	TRBD1	CASSVEGQGNTIYF	TGTGCCAGCAGCGTCGAGGGACAGGGCAACACCATATATTTT
TRBV4-1	TRBJ1-2	NA	TRBD1	CASSLSDRGNYGYTF	TGCGCCAGCAGCCTATCGGACAGGGGGAACTATGGCTACACCTTC
TRBV29-1	TRBJ2-7	NA	NA	CSVNSPGLSYEQYF	TGCAGCGTTAACAGCCCAGGGCTCTCCTACGAGCAGTACTTC
TRBV10-1	TRBJ1-1	NA	TRBD1	CASKKDRTNTEAFF	TGCGCCAGCAAAAAGGACAGGACCAACACTGAAGCTTTCTTT
TRBV24-1	TRBJ2-2	NA	NA	CATSRQNTGELFF	TGTGCCACCAGTAGACAGAACACCGGGGAGCTGTTTTTT
TRBV19	TRBJ2-1	NA	NA	CASRTRRGQFF	TGTGCCAGTAGAACGCGGAGGGGCCAGTTCTTC
TRBV3-1/TRBV3-2	TRBJ1-1	few	TRBD1	CASSQADRAGGAFF	TGTGCCAGCAGCCAAGCCGACAGGGCAGGCGGAGCTTTCTTT
TRBV12-3/TRBV12-4	TRBJ2-2	NA	NA	CASSLTGTGELFF	TGTGCCAGCAGTTTAACAGGGACCGGGGAGCTGTTTTTT
TRBV5-6	TRBJ1-1	NA	NA	CASSLGANTEAFF	TGTGCCAGCAGCTTGGGGGCCAACACTGAAGCTTTCTTT
TRBV30	TRBJ2-1	once	TRBD2	CAWTLGTSGSGEQFF	TGTGCCTGGACTCTGGGGACTAGCGGGAGTGGGGAGCAGTTCTTC
TRBV3-1/TRBV3-2	TRBJ2-5	NA	NA	CASSQGQGSKETQYF	TGTGCCAGCAGCCAAGGGCAGGGGTCTAAAGAGACCCAGTACTTC
TRBV6-6	TRBJ2-3	NA	NA	CASSYTSTDTQYF	TGTGCCAGCAGTTACACTAGCACAGATACGCAGTATTTT
TRBV10-1	TRBJ2-1	NA	TRBD1	CASSAFVGQAEQFF	TGCGCCAGCAGTGCTTTTGTTGGACAGGCCGAGCAGTTCTTC
TRBV3-1/TRBV3-2	TRBJ2-3	NA	NA	CASSQGYRLQTSTDTQYF	TGTGCCAGCAGCCAAGGTTATCGGTTGCAAACTAGCACAGATACGCAGTATTTT
TRBV12-2	TRBJ2-1	NA	NA	CASRLGGGPTRGTSGPADEQFF	TGTGCAAGTCGCTTGGGAGGGGGGCCCACGCGTGGGACTAGCGGGCCGGCGGATGAGCAGTTCTTC
TRBV29-1	TRBJ2-7	NA	NA	CSVRTAGSYEQYF	TGCAGCGTACGGACAGCAGGCTCCTACGAGCAGTACTTC
TRBV28	TRBJ2-1	NA	NA	CASSFIGRGKSGNEQFF	TGTGCCAGCAGTTTCATTGGTCGCGGGAAGTCGGGAAATGAGCAGTTCTTC
TRBV15	TRBJ2-4	NA	NA	CATSSSPDWDIQYF	TGTGCCACCAGCAGCTCACCCGACTGGGACATTCAGTACTTC
TRBV28	TRBJ1-1	NA	NA	CASSLGGIWTEAFF	TGTGCCAGCAGTTTAGGGGGGATTTGGACTGAAGCTTTCTTT
TRBV11-2	TRBJ2-3	once	NA	CASSPLPGADTQYF	TGTGCCAGCAGCCCACTTCCAGGGGCAGATACGCAGTATTTT
TRBV19	TRBJ1-6	NA	NA	CASSGSGNSPLHF	TGTGCCAGTAGTGGATCGGGGAATTCACCCCTCCACTTT
TRBV7-9	TRBJ1-2	NA	NA	CASSLSGDKFYGYTF	TGTGCCAGCAGCCTGTCCGGGGACAAATTCTATGGCTACACCTTC
TRBV30	TRBJ1-5	NA	NA	CAWAQGGNQPQHF	TGTGCCTGGGCCCAAGGGGGTAATCAGCCCCAGCATTTT
TRBV28	TRBJ2-2	NA	NA	CASGLPRTGELFF	TGTGCCAGCGGTCTACCACGCACCGGGGAGCTGTTTTTT
TRBV18	TRBJ1-2	NA	NA	CASSPTDMGLHGYTF	TGTGCCAGCTCACCTACGGACATGGGCCTCCATGGCTACACCTTC
TRBV5-5	TRBJ1-4	few	TRBD1	CASSPQGWGEKLFF	TGTGCCAGCAGCCCACAGGGGTGGGGTGAAAAACTGTTTTTT
TRBV20-1	TRBJ1-5	NA	NA	CSASTGGAGQPQHF	TGCAGTGCTAGTACCGGCGGCGCCGGGCAGCCCCAGCATTTT
TRBV30	TRBJ1-4	NA	NA	CAWSGGTVDEKLFF	TGTGCCTGGAGTGGCGGGACCGTCGATGAAAAACTGTTTTTT